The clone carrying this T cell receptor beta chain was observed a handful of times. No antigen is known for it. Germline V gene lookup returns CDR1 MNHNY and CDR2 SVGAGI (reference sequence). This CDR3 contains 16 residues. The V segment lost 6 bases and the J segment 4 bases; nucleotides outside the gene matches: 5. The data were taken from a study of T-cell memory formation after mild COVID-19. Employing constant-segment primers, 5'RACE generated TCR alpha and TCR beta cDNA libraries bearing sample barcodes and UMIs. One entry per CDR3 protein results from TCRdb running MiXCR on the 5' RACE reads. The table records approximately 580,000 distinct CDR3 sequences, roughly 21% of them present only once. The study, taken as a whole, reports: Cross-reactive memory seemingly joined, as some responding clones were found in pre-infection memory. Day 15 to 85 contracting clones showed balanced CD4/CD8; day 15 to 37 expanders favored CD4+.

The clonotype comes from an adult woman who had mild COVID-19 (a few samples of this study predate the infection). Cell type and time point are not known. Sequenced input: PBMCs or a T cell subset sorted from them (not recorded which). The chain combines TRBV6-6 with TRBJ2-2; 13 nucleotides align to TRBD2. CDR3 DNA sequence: TGTGCCAGCAGGACTAGCGGGAGGACGTTCACCGGGGAGCTGTTTTTT. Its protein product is CASRTSGRTFTGELFF.